One and the same sample provided the 29 T cell receptor beta chains below, sequenced in a study of cytomegalovirus exposure and HLA in healthy donors. The primer mix had 60 Vbeta and 13 Jbeta primers. The protocol was immunoSEQ multiplex PCR, while the TCRdb copy is restricted to in-frame clones and leaves out a portion. The table lists over 100,000 clones, less than 80% of them singletons. The sample was PBMCs. The source is a woman in her 30s in good health and CMV-seronegative.

This clone was seen a few times. The rearrangement joins TRBV6-1 to TRBJ2-1, with a weak D call TRBD2 (6 bases). V lost 3 bases and J lost 2, with 11 bases in between. CDR3 size: 15 residues. From germline, CDR1 is MNHNS and CDR2 SASEGT. The CDR3 sequence: CASSERDDPYNEQFF. CDR3 DNA: TGTGCCAGCAGTGAGCGGGACGACCCCTACAATGAGCAGTTCTTC.

This clone was seen more than once but under ten times. J is TRBJ1-5 and V is TRBV2; 7 bases line up with TRBD1. Germline-derived CDR1 and CDR2 are SNHLY and FYNNEI. The CDR3 is 14 residues long. The V and J ends lost 8 bases and 6 bases, in that order; junction bases with no gene match: 10. DNA of the CDR3: TGTGCCAGCGGAGTTCAGGGGGGAGGTCAGCCCCAGCATTTT. Translated: CASGVQGGGQPQHF.

This chain uses TRBV9 with TRBJ2-1; D is ambiguous. The CDR3 runs to 17 residues. The germline V gene has CDR1 SGDLS and CDR2 YYNGEE. Trimming took 3 bases from V and 0 from J, leaving 16 bases between them. In DNA, the CDR3 is TGTGCCAGCAGCGATCACATCGGTGGGCGCTCCTACAATGAGCAGTTCTTC. Translation gives CASSDHIGGRSYNEQFF.

In its sample, this clone was seen a few times. The chain joins TRBV5-1 to TRBJ1-6; maybe TRBD1 (5 bases). This CDR3 has 15 amino acids. CDR1 is SGHRS and CDR2 is YFSETQ in the germline V gene. V was cut by 4 bases and J by 5 bases, with 13 bases left in between. The DNA of the CDR3 is TGCGCCAGCAGCCCGGGGGGACGGGATAATTCACCCCTCCACTTT. This encodes CASSPGGRDNSPLHF. Filled out from reference TRBV5-1 and TRBJ1-6, the complete variable domain reads KAGVTQTPRYLIKTRGQQVTLSCSPISGHRSVSWYQQTPGQGLQFLFEYFSETQRNKGNFPGRFSGRQFSNSRSEMNVSTLELGDSALYLCASSPGGRDNSPLHFGNGTRLTVT.

To note about this clone: Germline is not matched at one junction end, which may reflect a read error. This chain connects TRBV7-9 to TRBJ1-5; TRBD1 matches at 9 bases. Germline values: CDR1 SEHNR, CDR2 FQNEAQ (reference sequence). The CDR3 runs to 15 residues. The CDR3 loop reads CSSSLGTGLNQPQHF. As DNA, the CDR3 is TGTTCCAGCAGCTTAGGGACAGGGCTCAATCAGCCCCAGCATTTT.

J is TRBJ2-4 and V is TRBV5-4, with 14 bases lining up with TRBD2. Looked up from germline, CDR1 is SGHNT and CDR2 is YYREEE (reference sequence). The CDR3 consists of 18 residues. V lost 4 bases to trimming and J lost 1 base; unmatched junction nucleotides: 7. DNA for the CDR3: TGTGCCAGCAGCCCCGGGACTAGCGGGAGTTGGGCCAAAAACATTCAGTACTTC. Its translation: CASSPGTSGSWAKNIQYF.

There are a few counts of this clone. V usage is TRBV28 and J usage is TRBJ2-5; D is perhaps TRBD2 (6 bases). The CDR3 is 16 residues long. Germline V gene data show CDR1 as MDHEN and CDR2 as SYDVKM. V was pared by 6 bases and J by 4 bases, with 21 bases between. DNA for the CDR3: TGTGCCAGCAGCCTCCTTATGGGAGGATCGGGAGAGACCCAGTACTTC. Translated, it gives CASSLLMGGSGETQYF. Together with reference TRBV28 and TRBJ2-5, the CDR3 gives the full variable domain: DVKVTQSSRYLVKRTGEKVFLECVQDMDHENMFWYRQDPGLGLRLIYFSYDVKMKEKGDIPEGYSVSREKKERFSLILESASTNQTSMYLCASSLLMGGSGETQYFGPGTRLLVL.

In the case of this clone: This specimen includes other DNA sequences encoding the same CDR3. This rearrangement joins TRBV9 to TRBJ1-2; a possible D gene is TRBD1 (6 bases). V lost 0 bases and J 3 bases, leaving 6 bases between the germline ends. This CDR3 has 13 amino acids. CDR1 is SGDLS and CDR2 is YYNGEE in the germline V gene. The CDR3 here is CASSVGQDYGYTF. CDR3 sequence (DNA): TGTGCCAGCAGCGTAGGACAGGACTATGGCTACACCTTC. Full variable domain (missing parts from reference TRBV9 and TRBJ1-2): DSGVTQTPKHLITATGQRVTLRCSPRSGDLSVYWYQQSLDQGLQFLIQYYNGEERAKGNILERFSAQQFPDLHSELNLSSLELGDSALYFCASSVGQDYGYTFGSGTRLTVV.

This clone has only a few counts. The chain carries TRBV6-1 and TRBJ2-7; 11 bases match TRBD2. J was trimmed by 3 bases and V by 3 bases; bases with no gene match: 4. The CDR3 sequence is 15 residues long. Germline V gives CDR1 MNHNS, CDR2 SASEGT. The CDR3 sequence: CASSESTSGIYEQYF. CDR3 nucleotides: TGTGCCAGCAGTGAGTCGACTAGCGGGATCTACGAGCAGTACTTC.

This clone was picked up a small number of times. The chain employs TRBV2 and TRBJ1-3; perhaps TRBD1 as D (5 bases). The length of the CDR3 is 15 residues. Germline V lookup: CDR1 SNHLY, CDR2 FYNNEI. The germline V and J ends were trimmed by 0 bases and 3 bases, with 9 bases remaining between them. The DNA of the CDR3 is TGTGCCAGCAGTGAAGCCGGGACTTATGGAAACACCATATATTTT. It specifies CASSEAGTYGNTIYF.

The chain is built from TRBV11-2 and TRBJ2-1; 9 bases map to TRBD2. This CDR3 has 17 residues. V was clipped by 4 bases and J by 0 bases; unmatched bases: 7. Germline V lookup: CDR1 SGHAT, CDR2 FQNNGV. The CDR3 coding sequence is TGTGCCAGCAGCTCCGGACTAGCGTCGAGCTCCTACAATGAGCAGTTCTTC. Translation gives CASSSGLASSSYNEQFF.

The chain recombines TRBV10-2 with TRBJ2-5; D may be TRBD2 (6 bases). From germline, CDR1 is WSHSY and CDR2 SAAADI. Trimming removed 4 bases at V and 2 bases at J, with 8 bases between. The length of the CDR3 is 13 residues. The CDR3 DNA follows: TGCGCCAGCAGTGGGAGGGAACAAGAGACCCAGTACTTC. This gives the protein CASSGREQETQYF.

The gene calls are TRBV5-6 and TRBJ2-1, with a weak D call TRBD2 (6 bases). The CDR3 is 13 amino acids. Trimming left V 7 bases short and J 7 bases short, with 15 bases between. CDR1 and CDR2 (germline): SGHDT, YYEEEE. DNA for the CDR3: TGTGCCAGCTTCCGACTAGTGGTTAATGAGCAGTTCTTC. It is translated as CASFRLVVNEQFF.

There are a few counts of this clone. V gene TRBV7-4 combines with J gene TRBJ1-1, with 7 bases identical to TRBD1. CDR3 size: 15 residues. Germline-derived CDR1 and CDR2 are SGHVT and SQSDAQ. With 5 bases clipped from V and 4 bases from J, the junction kept 10 bases outside the gene matches. This chain's CDR3 is CASSHWDSLTTEAFF. CDR3 bases: TGTGCCAGCAGCCACTGGGACAGCCTGACCACTGAAGCTTTCTTT.

The chain is built from TRBV6-6 and TRBJ1-1, with unresolved D. Germline CDR1 is MNHNY and CDR2 is SVGAGI (reference sequence). V lost 0 bases to trimming and J lost 0 bases, with 8 bases between them. The CDR3 sequence is 15 residues long. In DNA, the CDR3 is TGTGCCAGCAGTTACTCGGGAGGACTGAACACTGAAGCTTTCTTT. Protein product: CASSYSGGLNTEAFF.

This clone occurred a few times. The CDR3 here is CAWSKGGSGELFF. CDR3 DNA: TGTGCCTGGAGTAAAGGAGGTAGCGGGGAGCTGTTTTTT. The chain links TRBV30 to TRBJ2-2, with D perhaps matching TRBD2 (5 bases). Germline lookup yields CDR1 GTSNPN and CDR2 SVGIG (reference sequence). V lost 2 bases to trimming and J lost 7 bases, with 11 bases between them. This CDR3 region has 13 residues.

V gene TRBV2 combines with J gene TRBJ1-3; tentatively, D is TRBD1 (5 bases). The germline gives CDR1 SNHLY, CDR2 FYNNEI. Trimming stripped 6 bases from V and 0 bases from J, with 15 bases between. CDR3 length: 16 amino acids. For the CDR3, the DNA is TGTGCCAGCAGCACTCCGGGGGTCCGCTCTGGAAACACCATATATTTT. Its translation: CASSTPGVRSGNTIYF.

The chain couples TRBV6-1 to TRBJ1-2, with TRBD1 matching 7 bases. The ends lost 6 bases at V and 2 bases at J; junction bases unmatched: 9. This CDR3 contains 15 residues. CDR1 MNHNS and CDR2 SASEGT come from the germline V gene. This chain's CDR3 is CASRAPGQPNYGYTF. The DNA for the CDR3 is TGTGCCAGCAGGGCACCGGGACAGCCAAACTATGGCTACACCTTC.

To note about this clone: At one boundary the junction diverges from the germline segment, which might be a read error. The J gene is TRBJ2-2, the V gene TRBV7-8, with 12 nucleotides matching TRBD2. Germline CDR1 reads SGHVS; CDR2 reads FQNEAQ. The CDR3 sequence is 17 residues long. CDR3: CASSLAGGPQNTGELFF. CDR3 nucleotides: TGTGCCAGCAGCCTAGCGGGAGGGCCACAGAACACCGGGGAGCTGTTTTTT.

The chain recombines TRBV27 with TRBJ1-2; maybe TRBD1 (6 bases). Germline CDR1 and CDR2: MNHEY and SMNVEV (reference sequence). CDR3 length: 14 residues. The V end was cut by 6 bases, the J end by 8 bases, with 19 bases between. DNA of the CDR3: TGTGCCAGCAGACCTTCCGGGGGGCTCCGGGGCTACACCTTC. Protein sequence: CASRPSGGLRGYTF.

This clone appeared once. This chain joins TRBV29-1 and TRBJ1-4; 12 nucleotides align to TRBD1. This CDR3 has 14 residues. CDR1 SQVTM and CDR2 ANQGSEA come from the germline V gene. V shed 4 bases, J shed 7 bases, and the junction held 4 bases outside the gene matches. The CDR3 spells CSVAGTGGGEKLFF. The CDR3 DNA follows: TGCAGCGTTGCCGGGACAGGGGGCGGTGAAAAACTGTTTTTT.

As DNA, the CDR3 is TGCGCCAGCAGTGAGTCTCGCTCGGGAGACATTCAGTACTTC. Encoded protein: CASSESRSGDIQYF. V usage is TRBV10-1 and J usage is TRBJ2-4, with TRBD2 as a possible D gene (6 bases). Trimming removed 0 bases at V and 8 bases at J, with 11 bases between. The CDR3 is made up of 14 amino acids. Germline V lookup: CDR1 WNHNN, CDR2 SYGVQD (reference sequence).

The chain joins TRBV27 to TRBJ1-1, with D possibly being TRBD1 (5 bases). The CDR3 loop spans 12 amino acids. Germline CDR1 reads MNHEY; CDR2 reads SMNVEV (reference sequence). Trimming took 3 bases from V and 8 from J, leaving 10 bases between them. CDR3 residues: CASSFGAMEAFF. For the CDR3, the DNA is TGTGCCAGCAGTTTTGGGGCCATGGAAGCTTTCTTT.

The chain couples TRBV27 to TRBJ2-1; D gene unclear. The germline V gene encodes CDR1 MNHEY and CDR2 SMNVEV (reference sequence). V was trimmed by 6 bases and J by 3 bases, leaving 9 bases between them. CDR3 size: 13 residues. The chain's CDR3 is CASRSALYNEQFF. The CDR3, as DNA: TGTGCCAGCAGAAGTGCGCTCTACAATGAGCAGTTCTTC.

This chain connects TRBV9 to TRBJ2-3, with 12 positions matching TRBD2. With V trimmed by 3 bases and J by 1 base, 3 bases remained unmatched. The CDR3 covers 16 residues. Germline V gene data show CDR1 as SGDLS and CDR2 as YYNGEE. The CDR3 DNA follows: TGTGCCAGCAGCGCTTGGACTAGCGGGGGCACAGATACGCAGTATTTT. It codes for CASSAWTSGGTDTQYF.

There are a few counts of this clone. The CDR3 spells CASSSRDSNEKLFF. CDR3 DNA sequence: TGTGCCAGTAGTTCCCGGGATTCTAATGAAAAACTGTTTTTT. The V gene is TRBV19, the J gene TRBJ1-4, with unresolved D. CDR3 length: 14 amino acids. V was cut by 5 bases and J by 3 bases, with 10 bases left in between. Germline assignment: CDR1 LNHDA and CDR2 SQIVND (reference sequence).

This chain uses TRBV6-1 with TRBJ1-1, with no clear D. CDR3 length equals 14 residues. CDR1 and CDR2 from the germline V gene are MNHNS and SASEGT. Deletions cut 1 base from V and 3 bases from J, with 9 bases between. The CDR3 DNA sequence: TGTGCCAGCAGTGAAGTCCCCGGGGACACTGAAGCTTTCTTT. The encoded protein is CASSEVPGDTEAFF.

The chain has TRBV2 and TRBJ2-4; tentative D call: TRBD2 (6 bases). CDR1 is SNHLY, CDR2 FYNNEI, per germline. The CDR3 covers 13 residues. V gave up 6 bases and J gave up 9 bases, with 15 bases separating them. The CDR3 loop is CASRGTPGAIQYF. The CDR3 nucleotides are TGTGCCAGCAGAGGGACTCCCGGGGCCATTCAGTACTTC.

The chain combines TRBV6-5 with TRBJ2-1; no clear D gene. The germline V gene encodes CDR1 MNHEY and CDR2 SVGAGI. The CDR3 sequence is 15 residues long. The ends were cut back, 2 bases at V and 2 bases at J, with 10 bases in the middle. The CDR3 reads CASSYPNPTYNEQFF. The CDR3 nucleotides are TGTGCCAGCAGTTACCCCAACCCTACCTACAATGAGCAGTTCTTC.